This T cell receptor (beta chain) was identified during a study of follicular helper T cells after annual influenza vaccination. The germline CDR1 and CDR2 sequences are MNHNS and SASEGT. The CDR3 runs 14 residues. Trimming cost V 7 bases and J 5 bases, with 17 bases left between them. The assay was immunoSEQ multiplex PCR, and TCRdb's table has in-frame clones only and misses some. The sample has some 12,000 clones; 60% to 80% are singletons. Time point noted: 2015-2016 season, pre-vaccination. No donor had influenza vaccine in the prior 6 months; all lived in the community. Between about 40 and 110 mL of blood was drawn per time point. Non-naive CD4+CXCR5+PD-1+ cTfh were sorted into ICOS+CD38+ and ICOS-CD38- fractions.

This receptor was obtained from an adult who received the influenza vaccine. Source: CXCR5+ CD38- circulating T follicular helper cells from blood, taken on the day of influenza vaccination. The subset here: circulating Tfh, non-naive CD4+CXCR5+PD-1+ (ICOS+CD38+ or ICOS-CD38-). This rearrangement joins TRBV6-1 to TRBJ1-1, with D uncertain. CDR3 sequence (DNA): TGTGCCAGCACCCCCCGCGGGCAGGCGACTGAAGCTTTCTTT. Amino acids: CASTPRGQATEAFF.